A selection of T cell receptor beta chains follows, all from one sample in a study of cytomegalovirus exposure and HLA in healthy donors. Generated by immunoSEQ multiplex PCR, the TCRdb table keeps only in-frame clones and is missing some. This sample has about 140,000 clones, with more than 65% found just once. The sequencing input was PBMCs. All receptors come from a young woman in good health and CMV-seronegative. The CDR3 runs from the conserved cysteine through the conserved F or W. The order of the fields is V gene, J gene, clone size, D gene, CDR3 DNA, CDR3 protein. D genes are given only for firm matches. The size entry is marked missing in some rows and otherwise reads once, few, many or a size class.

>TRBV5-6|TRBJ2-5|NA|TRBD1
TGTGCCAGCAGCTCGACAGGGTCAGAGACCCAGTACTTC
CASSSTGSETQYF
>TRBV6-1|TRBJ2-7|NA|TRBD2
TGTGCCAGCAGTGGGGCAGCGGGATTTTACGAGCAGTACTTC
CASSGAAGFYEQYF
>TRBV5-6|TRBJ1-2|NA|TRBD1
TGTGCCAGCAGCGGGACGGGACAGGGCCCTAGCGGCTACACCTTC
CASSGTGQGPSGYTF
>TRBV28|TRBJ1-5|NA|NA
TGTGCCAGCAGGGGGACTACTCAGCCCCAGCATTTT
CASRGTTQPQHF
>TRBV25-1|TRBJ1-4|NA|NA
TGTGCCAGCAGTGCGCTGACCGGGACTCTTAATGAAAAACTGTTTTTT
CASSALTGTLNEKLFF
>TRBV5-4|TRBJ2-1|NA|NA
TGTGCCAGCAGACCCTCAACCGGGGGTGAGCAGTTCTTC
CASRPSTGGEQFF
>TRBV28|TRBJ1-5|NA|NA
TGTGCCAGCAGTGTTGGGCTGGGCAAGCCCCAGCATTTT
CASSVGLGKPQHF
>TRBV5-8|TRBJ2-5|NA|NA
TGTGCCAGCAGCTTTCCAGGGGTCGGGGGGGAGACCCAGTACTTC
CASSFPGVGGETQYF
>TRBV7-3|TRBJ2-5|NA|TRBD2
TGTGCCAGCAGCATAAAGGGCGGGGGACCCCAGTACTTC
CASSIKGGGPQYF
>TRBV4-1|TRBJ2-1|NA|TRBD1
TGCGCCAGCAGCTCTCGGACAGGGGTAGGGGATGAGCAGTTCTTC
CASSSRTGVGDEQFF
>TRBV5-1|TRBJ2-5|once|TRBD1
TGCGCCAGCAGCGAGCCGGGACAGGGGGCGAAGACCCAGTACTTC
CASSEPGQGAKTQYF
>TRBV5-1|TRBJ2-3|NA|NA
TGCGCCAGCAGCCCCCGGGGAGAGGGGGACGGCGGCACAGATACGCAGTATTTT
CASSPRGEGDGGTDTQYF
>TRBV5-6|TRBJ2-1|once|TRBD1
TGTGCCAGCAATGAGGACAGGACAATATACAATGAGCAGTTCTTC
CASNEDRTIYNEQFF
>TRBV5-6|TRBJ2-3|NA|NA
TGTGCCAGCAGTCCGGACTACCTTTTCACAGATACGCAGTATTTT
CASSPDYLFTDTQYF
>TRBV18|TRBJ1-2|NA|NA
TGTGCCAGCTCTCCACAAACGCAGGGCCTTGGACATGGCTACACCTTC
CASSPQTQGLGHGYTF
>TRBV4-2|TRBJ2-2|few|NA
TGTGCCAGCAGCCAAGATCCGGCGAACACCGGGGAGCTGTTTTTT
CASSQDPANTGELFF
>TRBV7-8|TRBJ2-3|NA|NA
TGTGCCAGCAGCTTAGCGGCCGCAGATACGCAGTATTTT
CASSLAAADTQYF
>TRBV6-1|TRBJ1-3|NA|NA
TGTGCCAGCAGTGAAGCAACAGCTGGAAACACCATATATTTT
CASSEATAGNTIYF
>TRBV6-5|TRBJ2-7|few|TRBD2
TGTGCCAGCAGGACCGGGAGGGCCCACGAGCAGTACTTC
CASRTGRAHEQYF
>TRBV29-1|TRBJ2-7|NA|TRBD2
TGCAGCGTGGCGACTAGCGGAACCTCCTACGAGCAGTACTTC
CSVATSGTSYEQYF
>TRBV19|TRBJ2-1|NA|TRBD2
TGTGCCAGTAGTGCCACTAGCGGGGGGGCTTACGAGCAGTTCTTC
CASSATSGGAYEQFF
>TRBV6-6|TRBJ2-7|NA|TRBD1
TGTGCCAGCAGTACAGGGGACCACGAGCAGTACTTC
CASSTGDHEQYF
>TRBV27|TRBJ2-1|NA|NA
TGTGCCAGCAGTGTGACATCAGGGCAGCGAAATGAGCAGTTCTTC
CASSVTSGQRNEQFF
>TRBV28|TRBJ1-3|few|TRBD1
TGTGCCAGCAGTTCACCGACAGGGAAAAGAAACACCATATATTTT
CASSSPTGKRNTIYF
>TRBV18|TRBJ1-1|NA|NA
TGTGCCAGCTCACCTTCTGGGAGCAACACTGAAGCTTTCTTT
CASSPSGSNTEAFF
>TRBV7-9|TRBJ2-5|NA|NA
TGTTCCAGCAGCTTAGCCCCTTATGCAGGGTTTTCTCCACCGTCCTACTTC
CSSSLAPYAGFSPPSYF
>TRBV7-3|TRBJ2-3|once|TRBD1
TGTGCCAGCAGTCATACAGGGGAAAGGAGCACAGATACGCAGTATTTT
CASSHTGERSTDTQYF
>TRBV11-2|TRBJ2-3|NA|TRBD2
TGTGCCAGCAGTTTTACGGGACTAGACTTTGGCACAGATACGCAGTATTTT
CASSFTGLDFGTDTQYF
>TRBV28|TRBJ1-2|NA|NA
TGTGCCAGCAGTTTCCCCAGAACGGATCAAGCGGGTGGCTACACCTTC
CASSFPRTDQAGGYTF
>TRBV2|TRBJ2-6|NA|TRBD2
TGTGCCAGCAGCCTCTTGGGACTATCGGACTCTGGGGCCAACGTCCTGACTTTC
CASSLLGLSDSGANVLTF
>TRBV27|TRBJ2-1|NA|TRBD2
TGTGCCAGCAGTTTAGTCCAGGCTAGCGGGTCTTCCTACAATGAGCAGTTCTTC
CASSLVQASGSSYNEQFF
>TRBV7-9|TRBJ2-7|NA|TRBD2
TGTGCCAGCAGCCCAGACACTAGCGGGAGGTCCGACGAGCAGTACTTC
CASSPDTSGRSDEQYF
>TRBV4-1|TRBJ1-6|NA|TRBD1
TGCGCCAGCAGCACCCAGGGGGCAAGTTATTCACCCCTCCACTTT
CASSTQGASYSPLHF
>TRBV2|TRBJ2-6|NA|TRBD1
TGTGCCAGTGGGACAGGGAACTCTGGGGCCAACGTCCTGACTTTC
CASGTGNSGANVLTF
>TRBV5-1|TRBJ1-2|once|NA
TGCGCCAGCAGCTTGGCCCCCGGGGAAGGCTACACCTTC
CASSLAPGEGYTF
>TRBV2|TRBJ1-6|NA|NA
TGTGCCAGCAGTGTTCGGACAAGGGATTCACCCCTCCACTTT
CASSVRTRDSPLHF
>TRBV4-2|TRBJ2-5|once|NA
TGTGCCAGCAGCCAAAGAGGGCAAGAGACCCAGTACTTC
CASSQRGQETQYF
>TRBV6-1|TRBJ1-2|NA|NA
TGTGCCAGCAGTATAGGGGACTATGGCTACACCTTC
CASSIGDYGYTF
>TRBV7-9|TRBJ2-7|NA|NA
TGTGCCAGCAGCTCTGGACAGACTTCCAACTACGAGCAGTACTTC
CASSSGQTSNYEQYF
>TRBV7-9|TRBJ2-1|NA|TRBD2
TGTTCCAGCAGCTCGACTAGCCTTTATCCCAATGAGCAGTTCTTC
CSSSSTSLYPNEQFF
>TRBV7-2|TRBJ1-6|NA|TRBD1
TGTGCCAGCAGCCCGAGGAGGACAGGGGAGGCTAACCTCCACTTT
CASSPRRTGEANLHF
>TRBV2|TRBJ2-1|few|TRBD1
TGTGCCAGCAGTGGACAGGGCTACAATGAGCAGTTCTTC
CASSGQGYNEQFF
>TRBV9|TRBJ2-5|NA|TRBD2
TGTGCCAGCAGCGTAGTCGGGATCAGGCGGGGGGGCTGGGAGACCCAGTACTTC
CASSVVGIRRGGWETQYF
>TRBV5-6|TRBJ2-5|NA|TRBD2
TGTGCCAGCAGCCTTTGGGGGAGCGGGGGTTTAAAGACCCAGTACTTC
CASSLWGSGGLKTQYF
>TRBV28|TRBJ1-2|NA|TRBD1
TGTGCCAGCAGTTTATATAGCTGGGGACAGAATGGCTACACTTTC
CASSLYSWGQNGYTF
>TRBV5-1|TRBJ1-1|NA|TRBD1
TGCGCCAGCAGCCATCGACAGGGGCTGAACACTGAAGCTTTCTTT
CASSHRQGLNTEAFF
>TRBV6-1|TRBJ2-3|few|TRBD2
TGTGCCAGCAGTGAAGCGACTAGCGGGAGTACAGATACGCAGTATTTT
CASSEATSGSTDTQYF
>TRBV18|TRBJ2-7|NA|TRBD1
TGTGCCAGCTCACCTGCAGCACGGACAGGGGCGGAAGAGCAGTACTTC
CASSPAARTGAEEQYF
>TRBV19|TRBJ2-6|NA|NA
TGTGCCAGTAGTATCAACCTTGAGGGGGCCAACGTCCTGACTTTC
CASSINLEGANVLTF
>TRBV5-6|TRBJ2-3|NA|TRBD2
TGTGCCAGCAGCTTGGACGGGGGGTACACAGATACGCAGTATTTT
CASSLDGGYTDTQYF
>TRBV19|TRBJ2-1|NA|NA
TGTGCCAGTAGCGACGACCGGGTCCCGGATGAGCAGTTCTTC
CASSDDRVPDEQFF